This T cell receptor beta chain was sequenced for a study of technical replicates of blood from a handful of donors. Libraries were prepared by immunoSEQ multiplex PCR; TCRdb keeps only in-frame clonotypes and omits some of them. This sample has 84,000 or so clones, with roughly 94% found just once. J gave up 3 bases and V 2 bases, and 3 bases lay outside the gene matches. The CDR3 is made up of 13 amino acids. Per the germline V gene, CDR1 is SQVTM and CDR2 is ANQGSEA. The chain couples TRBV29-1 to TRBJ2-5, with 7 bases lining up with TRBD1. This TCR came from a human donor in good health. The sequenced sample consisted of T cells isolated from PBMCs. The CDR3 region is CSVEWDRKETQYF. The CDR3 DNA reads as TGCAGCGTTGAATGGGACAGAAAAGAGACCCAGTACTTC.